This T cell receptor beta chain came from a study of shared clonotypes between healthy human individuals. Study-level results: At large depth, rarefaction still showed sorted-subset sequencing to be incomplete.

Germline assignment: CDR1 SGHRS and CDR2 YFSETQ. Trimming took off 0 bases at V and 1 base at J, with 13 bases between the two ends. There are 17 residues in the CDR3. Using approximately 200 ng DNA, some 30,000 T cell genomes, the sorted-subset replicate PCRs were run. Method: immunoSEQ multiplex PCR; TCRdb's copy keeps in-frame clones and lacks some. The sample has 2 million to 2.5 million clones, just under 95% seen once. With respect to this clone: Its antigen is unknown.

The genes are TRBV5-1 and TRBJ2-2, with D unclear. What was sequenced was naive CD4+ T cells from PBMCs. Noted subset: CD45RA+ positively selected. The origin of this receptor is a man aged 18 to 30 in good health. Some clones in this sample may be carry-over from other donors' samples. The CDR3 DNA follows: TGCGCCAGCAGCTTGGAGGGTCCCTCTAAGAACACCGGGGAGCTGTTTTTT. The encoded protein is CASSLEGPSKNTGELFF.